Below are 8 T cell receptor beta chains sequenced from a single sample in a study of CD8 T cells in Susac syndrome. The RNA, about 0.5 to 1 ug, was put through reverse transcription using random hexamers. MiXCR was run by TCRdb on the immunoSEQ multiplex PCR reads, yielding one entry per CDR3 protein. This table has more than 200,000 distinct CDR3 sequences, about 90% appearing once. Sequencing used CD8+ T cells from PBMCs. The source of these receptors is a human donor with multiple sclerosis.

V gene TRBV16 combines with J gene TRBJ1-5; perhaps TRBD1 as D (5 bases). Germline V gene sequence: CDR1 KGHSY, CDR2 FQNENV. Trimming pared 0 bases from V and 7 bases from J, leaving 16 bases between. The CDR3 extends over 16 amino acids. CDR3 sequence: CASSQSGLGPLQPQHF. CDR3 nucleotide sequence: TGTGCCAGCAGCCAATCGGGACTCGGCCCCCTACAGCCCCAGCATTTT.

V usage is TRBV14 and J usage is TRBJ2-6; no clear D gene. CDR3 length equals 15 residues. Trimming pared 1 base from V and 0 bases from J, leaving 4 bases between. CDR1 and CDR2 (germline): SGHDN, FVKESK. The CDR3 here is CASSQGHSGANVLTF. DNA of the CDR3: TGTGCCAGCAGCCAAGGACACTCTGGGGCCAACGTCCTGACTTTC.

The V and J genes are TRBV9 and TRBJ2-7, with D possibly matching TRBD2 (5 bases). Germline CDR1 is SGDLS and CDR2 is YYNGEE. This CDR3 comprises 16 residues. Trimming shortened V by 3 bases and J by 3 bases, and 19 bases separated the two germline ends. The DNA for the CDR3 is TGTGCCAGCAGCGCAACACCAGACCTAGCCCTCTACGAGCAGTACTTC. It is translated as CASSATPDLALYEQYF. Filled out from reference TRBV9 and TRBJ2-7, the complete variable domain reads DSGVTQTPKHLITATGQRVTLRCSPRSGDLSVYWYQQSLDQGLQFLIQYYNGEERAKGNILERFSAQQFPDLHSELNLSSLELGDSALYFCASSATPDLALYEQYFGPGTRLTVT.

The gene calls are TRBV15 and TRBJ2-7, with TRBD1 matching over 7 bases. After removal of 1 base from V and 2 bases from J, the junction contained 2 bases not matched to a gene. This CDR3 is 14 amino acids long. From germline, CDR1 is LNHNV and CDR2 YYDKDF (reference sequence). In DNA form, the CDR3 reads TGTGCCACCAGCAGAGGACAGGGCCCCTACGAGCAGTACTTC. Translation gives CATSRGQGPYEQYF.

The chain is built from TRBV12-3 or TRBV12-4 and TRBJ2-5, with 7 bases lining up with TRBD2. The J segment lost 5 bases and the V segment lost 1 base, leaving 10 bases of the junction unmatched. The CDR3 runs 16 residues. This CDR3 reads CASSLGGGPTGETQYF. CDR3 DNA: TGTGCCAGCAGTTTAGGCGGGGGACCGACCGGGGAGACCCAGTACTTC.

This clonotype has more than one count but fewer than ten. The V call is TRBV3-1, the J call TRBJ2-7, with 8 positions matching TRBD2. Germline V gives CDR1 LGHDT, CDR2 YNNKEL (reference sequence). The CDR3 is made up of 14 amino acids. Trimming removed 4 bases from V and 2 bases from J; junction bases left unmatched: 4. CDR3 amino acids: CASSPISGAYEQYF. The CDR3 DNA reads TGTGCCAGCAGCCCAATTAGCGGGGCCTACGAGCAGTACTTC.

The table lists this clonotype with a few counts. This chain joins TRBV27 and TRBJ2-3; 7 nucleotides align to TRBD2. This CDR3 spans 14 amino acids. Germline V gene lookup returns CDR1 MNHEY and CDR2 SMNVEV (reference sequence). With 3 bases clipped from V and 2 bases from J, the junction kept 2 bases outside the gene matches. DNA of the CDR3: TGTGCCAGCAGTTTGGGGGGGTTCACAGATACGCAGTATTTT. It yields the protein CASSLGGFTDTQYF.

This clonotype was seen a few times. The chain joins TRBV7-9 to TRBJ2-7; the match to TRBD1 covers 9 bases. V shed 1 base and J 1 base; nucleotides not matched to a gene: 2. Germline CDR1 and CDR2: SEHNR and FQNEAQ (reference sequence). There are 15 residues in the CDR3. CDR3: CASSLGTGVSYEQYF. CDR3 DNA sequence: TGTGCCAGCAGCTTAGGGACAGGGGTGTCCTACGAGCAGTACTTC.